The subject of this entry is one TCR beta chain. The specificity of this receptor is unknown. As encoded in the germline V gene (reference sequence), CDR1 is SEHNR while CDR2 is FQNEAQ. The cysteine opens and the phenylalanine closes a CDR3 of 15 amino acids. The nucleotide record is missing. This specimen comes from a study of CXCR3-negative and CXCR3-positive naive CD8 T cells (dated by TCRdb to about 2019). In terms of the full investigation: Roughly 150 million TRB reads were obtained in total, roughly 1.5 +/- 0.3 million reads per library. Diversity and physicochemical repertoire analyses were performed on around ten donors pooled from two independent experiments. TRBV-TRBJ cluster analysis included naive subsets from about 5 donors and memory cells from 3 donors.

General findings and caveats noted by the study authors: Repertoire diversity was comparably high in both naive subsets but much lower in memory CD8+ T cells. Freshly isolated PBMCs were used for most assays because CXCR3 expression went down partially after cryopreservation. Surface CD5, linked to self-reactivity in mice, was comparable between naive subsets; TCR interaction strength was therefore also inferred from TRB CDR3 physicochemical properties. Similar TRBV-TRBJ usage was shown by naive CXCR3-negative and CXCR3-positive cells from the same donor, whereas distinct patterns were shown by memory cells.

Sequenced on a NextSeq 550. The Human TCR Profiling Kit (MiLaboratory) was used to make UMI-labeled 5' RACE TRB cDNA libraries. The full amount of extracted RNA was used for cDNA synthesis, and the full amount of resulting cDNA was used for PCR amplification. Libraries were prepared in parallel using an identical number of PCR cycles. In the paper's pipeline: With a minimum of two reads required per UMI, MIGEC and MiXCR pulled out about 52,000 +/- 9,100 unique UMI-labeled TRB cDNA molecules from each library. Each library averaged around 40,000 +/- 10,000 functional in-frame TRB CDR3 nucleotide clonotypes without stop codons. After downsampling to 5000 UMI-labeled TRB molecules per sample, diversity metrics such as normalized Shannon-Wiener and Chao1 were calculated in VDJtools. Clonotype-size-weighted physicochemical properties of the central five CDR3 residues (interaction energy, strength, volume and Kidera factor 4) were computed in VDJtools. Reprocessed by TCRdb, the reads give a single entry per CDR3 protein sequence, without DNA. TCRdb, not the original authors, processed these V and J calls. The data table for this sample lists about 40,000 distinct CDR3 sequences. Under 10% of the sample rests with the top ten.

For each CD8+ T cell subset, flow sorting was done in triplicate, and roughly 310,000 cells per subset went directly into RLT lysis buffer. Peripheral blood mononuclear cells were isolated from buffy coats using standard density gradient centrifugation. Total RNA was extracted from sorted cells using an RNeasy Mini Kit. The V gene is TRBV7-9 and the J gene is TRBJ2-7; there is no DNA to check the TCRdb D call of TRBD2. The material sequenced was memory CD8+ T cells from blood. Taken with the paper, the label for cell subset or site translates to: conventional CD8+ memory T cells (TMEM), sorted as controls. The sequence was collected from a human donor in good health. Some clones in this sample may be carry-over from other donors' samples. CDR3 protein: CAISQTSDGNYEQYF. Reference TRBV7-9 and TRBJ2-7 proteins supply the regions before and after the CDR3; the full variable domain is: DTGVSQNPRHKITKRGQNVTFRCDPISEHNRLYWYRQTLGQGPEFLTYFQNEAQLEKSRLLSDRFSAERPKGSFSTLEIQRTEQGDSAMYLCAISQTSDGNYEQYFGPGTRLTVT.